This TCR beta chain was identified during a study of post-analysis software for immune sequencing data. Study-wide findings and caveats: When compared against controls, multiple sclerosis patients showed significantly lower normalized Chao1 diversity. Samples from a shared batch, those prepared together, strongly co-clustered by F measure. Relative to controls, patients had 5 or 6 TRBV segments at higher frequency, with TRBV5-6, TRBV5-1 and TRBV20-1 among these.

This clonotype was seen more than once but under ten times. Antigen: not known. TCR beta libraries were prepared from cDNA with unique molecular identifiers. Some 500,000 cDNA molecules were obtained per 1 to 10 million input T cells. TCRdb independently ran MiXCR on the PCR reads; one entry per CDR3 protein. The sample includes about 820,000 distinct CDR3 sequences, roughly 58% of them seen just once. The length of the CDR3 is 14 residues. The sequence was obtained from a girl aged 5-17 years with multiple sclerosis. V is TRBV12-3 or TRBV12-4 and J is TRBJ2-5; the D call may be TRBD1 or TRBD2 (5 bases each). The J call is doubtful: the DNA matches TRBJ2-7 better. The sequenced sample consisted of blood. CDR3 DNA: TGTGCCAGCAGTTCCAGTGAGGGGAGATACGAGCAGTACTTC. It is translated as CASSSSEGRYEQYF.